These 7 T cell receptor beta chains share one sample of origin, sequenced in a study of human T cells and chemical hapten exposure. Each CDR3 protein is one row after TCRdb ran MiXCR on the RACE reads. The sample yields about 80,000 distinct CDR3 sequences, about 15% seen once. Time point of the sample: pre-sensitization, week 0. Treatment described: therapeutic diphenylcyclopropenone sensitization with weekly scalp DPC. Sequencing used whole blood, obtained in connection with sensitization to the hapten diphenylcyclopropenone (DPC). These TCRs come from a woman aged 45-60 years with alopecia areata. Some clones in this sample may be carry-over from other donors' samples.

There are a few counts of this clonotype. The chain is built from TRBV12-3 or TRBV12-4 and TRBJ1-2; TRBD1 matches at 7 bases. V trimming: 4 bases; J trimming: 4 bases; junction bases outside the gene matches: 12. This CDR3 has 16 residues. The CDR3 region is CASSSRTGSPPYGYTF. DNA for the CDR3: TGTGCCAGCAGTTCTCGGACAGGTTCTCCCCCCTATGGCTACACCTTC.

This clonotype has more than one count but fewer than ten. The V gene is TRBV7-9, the J gene TRBJ2-7; tentatively, D is TRBD1 (6 bases). V was clipped by 5 bases and J by 5 bases, with 19 bases between them. There are 15 residues in the CDR3. CDR1 SEHNR and CDR2 FQNEAQ come from the germline V gene (reference sequence). The CDR3 sequence: CASSGKLGARDEQYF. DNA for the CDR3: TGTGCCAGCAGCGGTAAATTGGGGGCCCGGGACGAGCAGTACTTC.

This clonotype was counted between two and nine times. The gene calls are TRBV7-8 and TRBJ2-1, with D possibly being TRBD2 (6 bases). Trimming removed 6 bases at V and 1 base at J, with 13 bases between. In germline, CDR1 is SGHVS, CDR2 FQNEAQ. CDR3 length: 15 amino acids. CDR3 region: CASSGGGLSYNEQFF. DNA for the CDR3: TGTGCCAGCAGTGGCGGAGGGCTTTCCTACAATGAGCAGTTCTTC.

CDR3 loop: CASSCPGQASYEQYF. Here the CDR3 DNA reads TGTGCCAGCAGTTGTCCGGGACAGGCTAGTTACGAGCAGTACTTC. The rearrangement joins TRBV27 to TRBJ2-7, with 8 positions matching TRBD1. J was trimmed by 4 bases and V by 4 bases; bases with no gene match: 9. CDR3 length: 15 amino acids. CDR1 is MNHEY and CDR2 is SMNVEV in the germline V gene (reference sequence).

This clonotype has at least ten counts. The chain joins TRBV12-3 or TRBV12-4 to TRBJ2-5; possible D gene TRBD1, 6 bases. Trimming removed 5 bases at V and 4 bases at J, with 14 bases between. The CDR3 extends over 14 amino acids. CDR3 region: CASSPRFRGETQYF. The CDR3 nucleotides are TGTGCCAGCAGTCCGCGTTTCAGGGGAGAGACCCAGTACTTC.

This clonotype was counted between two and nine times. The V call is TRBV12-3 or TRBV12-4, the J call TRBJ2-1, with 9 nucleotides matching TRBD2. Losses at the gene ends were 1 base for V and 7 bases for J; bases not matched to a gene: 5. The CDR3 loop spans 15 amino acids. The CDR3: CASSLVLAGSNEQFF. The CDR3 DNA sequence: TGTGCCAGCAGTTTAGTCCTAGCGGGATCTAATGAGCAGTTCTTC.

The CDR3 DNA follows: TGTGCCACCAGCAGAGACGGGAGCACCGGGGAGCTGTTTTTT. It encodes CATSRDGSTGELFF. The rearrangement links TRBV15 to TRBJ2-2, with TRBD2 as a possible D gene (6 bases). From germline, CDR1 is LNHNV and CDR2 YYDKDF (reference sequence). Trimming removed 0 bases from V and 4 bases from J, with 6 bases in between. This CDR3 is 14 amino acids long.